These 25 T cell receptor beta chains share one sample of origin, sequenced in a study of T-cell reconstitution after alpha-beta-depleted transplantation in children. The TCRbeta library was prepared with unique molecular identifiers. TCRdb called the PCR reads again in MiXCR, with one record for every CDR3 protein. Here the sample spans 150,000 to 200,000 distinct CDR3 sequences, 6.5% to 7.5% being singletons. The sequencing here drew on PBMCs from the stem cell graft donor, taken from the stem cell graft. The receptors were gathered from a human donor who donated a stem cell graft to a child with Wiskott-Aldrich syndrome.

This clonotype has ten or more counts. The DNA of the CDR3 is TGTGCCAGCAGCTTAGTAACTAGCTCCACCGGGGAGCTGTTTTTT. Translation gives CASSLVTSSTGELFF. The chain carries TRBV7-2 and TRBJ2-2; a possible D gene is TRBD2 (6 bases). The V end lost 1 base, the J end lost 4 bases, and 10 bases lay between the germline ends. CDR1 is SGHTA and CDR2 is FQGNSA in the germline V gene. The CDR3 is made up of 15 amino acids.

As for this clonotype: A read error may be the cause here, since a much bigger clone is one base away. The CDR3 DNA reads as TGCGCCAGCAGCCAAGGAACGCGGGTTCCCGGTGGCTACACCTTC. It yields the protein CASSQGTRVPGGYTF. This sequence joins TRBV4-3 and TRBJ1-2; D gene unclear. V was shortened by 1 base and J by 7 bases, with 16 bases between the two germline ends. Germline V gives CDR1 LGHNA, CDR2 YSLEER. This CDR3 has 15 residues.

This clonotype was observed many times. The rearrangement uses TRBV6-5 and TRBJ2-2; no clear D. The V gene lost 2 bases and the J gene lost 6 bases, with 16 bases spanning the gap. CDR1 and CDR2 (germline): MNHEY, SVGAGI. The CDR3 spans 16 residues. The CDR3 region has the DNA TGTGCCAGCAGTTACCGGAGAGAAGTAGGAGCCGGGGAGCTGTTTTTT. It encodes CASSYRREVGAGELFF.

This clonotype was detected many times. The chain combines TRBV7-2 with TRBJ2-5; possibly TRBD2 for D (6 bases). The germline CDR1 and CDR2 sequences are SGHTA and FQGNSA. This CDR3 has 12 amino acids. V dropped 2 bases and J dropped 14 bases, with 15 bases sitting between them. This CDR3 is CASSLNRDSTYF. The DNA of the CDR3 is TGTGCCAGCAGCTTAAACCGGGACTCAACCTACTTC.

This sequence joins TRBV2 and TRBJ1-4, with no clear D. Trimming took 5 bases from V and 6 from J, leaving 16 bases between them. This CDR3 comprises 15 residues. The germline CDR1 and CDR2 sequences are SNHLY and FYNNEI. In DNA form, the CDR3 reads TGTGCCAGCAGTATAGGGCGCTCAGCTTATGAAAAACTGTTTTTT. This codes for CASSIGRSAYEKLFF.

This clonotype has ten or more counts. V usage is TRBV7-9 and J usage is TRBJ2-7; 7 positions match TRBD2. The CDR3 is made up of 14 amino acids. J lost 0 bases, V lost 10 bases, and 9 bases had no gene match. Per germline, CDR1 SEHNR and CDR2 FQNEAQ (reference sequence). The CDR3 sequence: CATSGLRSSYEQYF. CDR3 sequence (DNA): TGTGCCACCTCGGGACTAAGGAGCTCCTACGAGCAGTACTTC. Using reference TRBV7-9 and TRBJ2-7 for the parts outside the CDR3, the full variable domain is DTGVSQNPRHKITKRGQNVTFRCDPISEHNRLYWYRQTLGQGPEFLTYFQNEAQLEKSRLLSDRFSAERPKGSFSTLEIQRTEQGDSAMYLCATSGLRSSYEQYFGPGTRLTVT.

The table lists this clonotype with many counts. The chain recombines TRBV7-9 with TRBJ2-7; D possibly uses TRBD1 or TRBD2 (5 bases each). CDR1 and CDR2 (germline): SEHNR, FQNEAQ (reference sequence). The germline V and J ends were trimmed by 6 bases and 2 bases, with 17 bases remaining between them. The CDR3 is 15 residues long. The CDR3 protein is CASSRPGPRAYEQYF. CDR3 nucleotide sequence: TGTGCCAGCAGTCGTCCGGGACCCCGGGCCTACGAGCAGTACTTC.

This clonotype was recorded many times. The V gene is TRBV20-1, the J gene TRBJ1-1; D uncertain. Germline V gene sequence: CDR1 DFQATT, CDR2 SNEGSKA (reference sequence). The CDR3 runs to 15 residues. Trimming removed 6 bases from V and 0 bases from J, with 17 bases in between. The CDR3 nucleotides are TGCAGTGCCTTCCTACAAGGGAATATGAACACTGAAGCTTTCTTT. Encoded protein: CSAFLQGNMNTEAFF.

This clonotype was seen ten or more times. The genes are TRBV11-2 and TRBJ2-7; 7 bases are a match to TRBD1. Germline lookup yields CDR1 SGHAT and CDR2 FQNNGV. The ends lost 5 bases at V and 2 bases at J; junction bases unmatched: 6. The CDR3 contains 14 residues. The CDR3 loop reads CASSRFGQAYEQYF. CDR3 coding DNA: TGTGCCAGCAGCCGATTTGGACAGGCCTACGAGCAGTACTTC. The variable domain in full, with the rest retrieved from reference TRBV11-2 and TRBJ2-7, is EAGVAQSPRYKIIEKRQSVAFWCNPISGHATLYWYQQILGQGPKLLIQFQNNGVVDDSQLPKDRFSAERLKGVDSTLKIQPAKLEDSAVYLCASSRFGQAYEQYFGPGTRLTVT.

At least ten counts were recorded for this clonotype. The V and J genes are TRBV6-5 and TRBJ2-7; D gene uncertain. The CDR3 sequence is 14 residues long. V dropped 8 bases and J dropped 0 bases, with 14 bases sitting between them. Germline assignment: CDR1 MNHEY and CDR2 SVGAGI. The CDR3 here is CASGSSSLSYEQYF. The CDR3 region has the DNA TGTGCCAGCGGATCGAGCTCTCTCTCCTACGAGCAGTACTTC.

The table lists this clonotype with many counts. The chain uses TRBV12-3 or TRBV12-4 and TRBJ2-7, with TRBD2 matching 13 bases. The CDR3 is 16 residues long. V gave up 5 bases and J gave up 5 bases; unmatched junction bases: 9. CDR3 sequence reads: CASSVHPGLAGHEQYF. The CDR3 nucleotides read TGTGCCAGCAGTGTTCACCCGGGACTAGCGGGACACGAGCAGTACTTC.

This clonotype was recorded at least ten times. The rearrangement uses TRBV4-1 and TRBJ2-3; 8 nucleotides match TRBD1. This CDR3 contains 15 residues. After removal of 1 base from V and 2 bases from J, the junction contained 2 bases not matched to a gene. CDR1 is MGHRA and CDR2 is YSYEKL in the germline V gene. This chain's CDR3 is CASSQGTGHTDTQYF. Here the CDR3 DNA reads TGCGCCAGCAGCCAAGGGACAGGGCACACAGATACGCAGTATTTT.

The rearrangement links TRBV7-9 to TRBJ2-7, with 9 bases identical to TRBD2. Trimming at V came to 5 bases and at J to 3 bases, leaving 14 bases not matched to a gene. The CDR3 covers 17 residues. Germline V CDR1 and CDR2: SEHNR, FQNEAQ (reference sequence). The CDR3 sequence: CASSEAKFSGSVYEQYF. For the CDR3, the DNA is TGTGCCAGCAGCGAGGCCAAATTTAGCGGGAGTGTCTACGAGCAGTACTTC.

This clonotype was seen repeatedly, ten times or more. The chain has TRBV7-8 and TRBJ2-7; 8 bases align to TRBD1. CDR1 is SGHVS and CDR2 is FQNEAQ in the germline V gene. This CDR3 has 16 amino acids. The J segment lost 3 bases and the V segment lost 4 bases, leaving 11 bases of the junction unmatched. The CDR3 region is CASSSHRGKKVYEQYF. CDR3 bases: TGTGCCAGCAGCTCCCACAGGGGGAAAAAGGTCTACGAGCAGTACTTC. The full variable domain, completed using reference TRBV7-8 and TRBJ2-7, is GAGVSQSPRYKVAKRGQDVALRCDPISGHVSLFWYQQALGQGPEFLTYFQNEAQLDKSGLPSDRFFAERPEGSVSTLKIQRTQQEDSAVYLCASSSHRGKKVYEQYFGPGTRLTVT.

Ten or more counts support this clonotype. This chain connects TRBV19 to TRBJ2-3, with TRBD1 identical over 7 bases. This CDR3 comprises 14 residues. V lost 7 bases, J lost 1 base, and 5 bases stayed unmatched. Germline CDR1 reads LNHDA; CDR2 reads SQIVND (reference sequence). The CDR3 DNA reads TGTGCCAGTACGATAGACAGGGGCACAGATACGCAGTATTTT. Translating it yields CASTIDRGTDTQYF.

The CDR3 here is CASSYSRDSSNQPQHF. DNA of the CDR3: TGTGCCAGCAGTTACTCCCGGGACAGTAGCAATCAGCCCCAGCATTTT. The J gene is TRBJ1-5, the V gene TRBV6-5, with 7 nucleotides matching TRBD1. Per germline, CDR1 MNHEY and CDR2 SVGAGI. This CDR3 is built from 16 residues. V lost 0 bases and J lost 0; bases outside the gene matches: 2.

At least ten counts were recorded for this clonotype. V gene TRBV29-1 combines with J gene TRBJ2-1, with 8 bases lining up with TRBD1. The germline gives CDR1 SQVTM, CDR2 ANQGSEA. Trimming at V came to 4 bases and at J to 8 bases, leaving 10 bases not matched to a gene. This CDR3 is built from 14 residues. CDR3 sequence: CSVVRDRGSDEQFF. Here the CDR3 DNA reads TGCAGCGTTGTGCGTGACAGGGGAAGCGATGAGCAGTTCTTC.

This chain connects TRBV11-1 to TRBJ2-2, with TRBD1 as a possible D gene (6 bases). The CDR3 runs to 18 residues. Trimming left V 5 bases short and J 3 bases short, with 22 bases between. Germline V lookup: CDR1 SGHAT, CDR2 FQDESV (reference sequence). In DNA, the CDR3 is TGTGCCAGCAGCCTTGATAAAGTCGGACAGTTGTACACCGGGGAGCTGTTTTTT. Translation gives CASSLDKVGQLYTGELFF.

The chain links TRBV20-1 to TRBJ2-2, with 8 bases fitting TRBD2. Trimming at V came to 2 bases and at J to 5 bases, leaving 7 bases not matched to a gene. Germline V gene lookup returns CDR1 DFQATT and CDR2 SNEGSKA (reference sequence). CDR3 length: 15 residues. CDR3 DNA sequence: TGCAGTGCTAGACGGGGGGGAGTGTGGACCGGGGAGCTGTTTTTT. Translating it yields CSARRGGVWTGELFF.

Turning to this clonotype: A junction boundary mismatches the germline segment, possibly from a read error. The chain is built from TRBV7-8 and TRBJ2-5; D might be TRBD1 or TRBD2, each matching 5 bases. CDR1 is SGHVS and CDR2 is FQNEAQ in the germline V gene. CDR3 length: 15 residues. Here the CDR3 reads CVSSLSVRGQETQYF. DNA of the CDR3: TGTGTCAGCAGCTTGTCAGTGAGGGGACAAGAGACCCAGTACTTC.

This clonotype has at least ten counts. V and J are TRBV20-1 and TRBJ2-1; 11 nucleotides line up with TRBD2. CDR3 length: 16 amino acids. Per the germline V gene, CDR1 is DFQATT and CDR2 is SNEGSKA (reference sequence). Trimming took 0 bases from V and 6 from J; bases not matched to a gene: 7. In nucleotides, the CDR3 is TGCAGTGCTAGAGATAGGAAACTAGCGGGAGTCAATGAGCAGTTCTTC. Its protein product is CSARDRKLAGVNEQFF.

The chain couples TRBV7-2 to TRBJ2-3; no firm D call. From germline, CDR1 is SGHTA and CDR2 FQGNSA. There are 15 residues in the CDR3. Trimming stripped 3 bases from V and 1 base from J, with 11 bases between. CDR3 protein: CASSFLSTGTDTQYF. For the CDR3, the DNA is TGTGCCAGCAGCTTTCTGTCTACTGGCACAGATACGCAGTATTTT.

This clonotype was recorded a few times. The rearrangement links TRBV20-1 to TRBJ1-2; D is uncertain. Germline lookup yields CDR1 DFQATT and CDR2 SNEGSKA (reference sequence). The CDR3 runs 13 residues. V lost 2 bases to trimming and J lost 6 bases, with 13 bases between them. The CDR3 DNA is TGCAGTGCTAGAAAATTACTCGAGGATGGCTACACCTTC. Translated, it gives CSARKLLEDGYTF.

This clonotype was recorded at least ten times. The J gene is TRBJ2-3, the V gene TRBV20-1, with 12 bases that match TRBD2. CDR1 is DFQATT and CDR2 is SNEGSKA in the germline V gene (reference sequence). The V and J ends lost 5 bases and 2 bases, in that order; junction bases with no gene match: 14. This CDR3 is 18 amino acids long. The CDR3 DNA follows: TGCAGTGCTGTTCCGGTCACTAGCGGGGGGAGCTACACAGATACGCAGTATTTT. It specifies CSAVPVTSGGSYTDTQYF.

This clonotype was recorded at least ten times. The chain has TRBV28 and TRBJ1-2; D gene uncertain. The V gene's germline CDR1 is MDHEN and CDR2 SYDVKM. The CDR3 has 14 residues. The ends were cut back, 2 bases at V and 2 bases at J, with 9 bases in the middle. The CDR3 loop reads CASSLKGINYGYTF. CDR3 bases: TGTGCCAGCAGTTTAAAGGGCATAAACTATGGCTACACCTTC.